The 25 T cell receptor beta chains in this list originate from one sample, sequenced in a study of blood T cell repertoires in COVID-19. The data were produced by immunoSEQ multiplex PCR, yet TCRdb's version contains in-frame clones alone and is incomplete. The table includes fewer than 250,000 clones, about four fifths detected once. Sequencing was performed on peripheral blood. The receptors were sampled from a woman aged 45-65 years with active or convalescent COVID-19.

Turning to this clone: Other DNA sequences in the same sample also yield this CDR3. The chain is built from TRBV5-1 and TRBJ1-5, with D perhaps matching TRBD1 (5 bases). Germline CDR1 is SGHRS and CDR2 is YFSETQ. The V gene lost 0 bases and the J gene lost 1 base, with 8 bases spanning the gap. The CDR3 extends over 15 amino acids. The CDR3 reads CASSLEGVSNQPQHF. The CDR3 DNA reads as TGCGCCAGCAGCTTGGAAGGGGTGAGCAATCAGCCCCAGCATTTT.

This chain uses TRBV27 with TRBJ1-5; TRBD1 matches at 8 bases. After removal of 5 bases from V and 0 bases from J, the junction contained 12 bases not matched to a gene. The V gene's germline CDR1 is MNHEY and CDR2 SMNVEV (reference sequence). This CDR3 is built from 18 residues. CDR3 region: CASSLGGDRSYSNQPQHF. The CDR3 bases are TGTGCCAGCAGTCTGGGGGGGGACAGGTCTTATAGCAATCAGCCCCAGCATTTT.

This clone was picked up one time. In nucleotides, the CDR3 is TGTGCCAGCAGCGGGAGGGCCTTCACCGGGGAGCTGTTTTTT. It specifies CASSGRAFTGELFF. The chain recombines TRBV11-2 with TRBJ2-2; TRBD2 aligns across 7 bases. Per germline, CDR1 SGHAT and CDR2 FQNNGV. The CDR3 is 14 residues long. V shed 5 bases, J shed 4 bases, and the junction held 4 bases outside the gene matches. Looking up the rest from reference TRBV11-2 and TRBJ2-2 gives the full variable domain: EAGVAQSPRYKIIEKRQSVAFWCNPISGHATLYWYQQILGQGPKLLIQFQNNGVVDDSQLPKDRFSAERLKGVDSTLKIQPAKLEDSAVYLCASSGRAFTGELFFGEGSRLTVL.

The CDR3 DNA reads as TGTGCCAGCAGTATACAGGGGGCGGGCTACGAGCAGTACTTC. Residues: CASSIQGAGYEQYF. The rearrangement uses TRBV27 and TRBJ2-7, with TRBD1 matching over 9 bases. The CDR3 spans 14 residues. Germline V lookup: CDR1 MNHEY, CDR2 SMNVEV (reference sequence). V shed 5 bases and J 3 bases; nucleotides not matched to a gene: 5.

The rearrangement links TRBV3-1 (or the pseudogene TRBV3-2) to TRBJ2-1, with 12 bases aligning to TRBD2. Germline CDR1 and CDR2: LGHDT and YNNKEL (reference sequence). The length of the CDR3 is 15 residues. Trimming at V came to 5 bases and at J to 9 bases, leaving 8 bases not matched to a gene. The DNA for the CDR3 is TGTGCCAGCAGCTTCCGGACTAGCGGGATGAGTGAGCAGTTCTTC. As protein: CASSFRTSGMSEQFF.

This clone has more than one count but fewer than ten. The chain couples TRBV7-6 to TRBJ1-1; 7 bases agree with TRBD1. The germline CDR1 and CDR2 sequences are SGHVS and FNYEAQ. CDR3 length: 15 amino acids. The V segment lost 5 bases and the J segment 0 bases; nucleotides outside the gene matches: 6. CDR3 in amino acids: CASSQLTGLNTEAFF. The DNA of the CDR3 is TGTGCCAGCAGCCAACTGACAGGGCTGAACACTGAAGCTTTCTTT.

The V call is TRBV30, the J call TRBJ2-1; 12 bases map to TRBD2. V lost 5 bases, J lost 0 bases, and 5 bases stayed unmatched. CDR1 is GTSNPN and CDR2 is SVGIG in the germline V gene (reference sequence). The CDR3 is 16 residues long. The chain's CDR3 is CAWGTSGLTSYNEQFF. Written as DNA, the CDR3 is TGTGCCTGGGGGACTAGCGGGCTCACCTCCTACAATGAGCAGTTCTTC. Based on the CDR3 plus reference TRBV30 and TRBJ2-1, the full variable domain is SQTIHQWPATLVQPVGSPLSLECTVEGTSNPNLYWYRQAAGRGLQLLFYSVGIGQISSEVPQNLSASRPQDRQFILSSKKLLLSDSGFYLCAWGTSGLTSYNEQFFGPGTRLTVL.

The chain carries TRBV3-1 (or the pseudogene TRBV3-2) and TRBJ1-2, with D maybe TRBD1 (6 bases). The CDR3 has 17 amino acids. The germline V and J ends were trimmed by 1 base and 2 bases, with 17 bases remaining between them. Germline V gene sequence: CDR1 LGHDT, CDR2 YNNKEL (reference sequence). The CDR3: CASSQVGGIQLNYGYTF. The CDR3 coding sequence is TGTGCCAGCAGCCAAGTAGGGGGTATACAGCTCAACTATGGCTACACCTTC.

The rearrangement joins TRBV5-1 to TRBJ2-7; possible D gene TRBD2, 5 bases. There are 14 residues in the CDR3. V dropped 7 bases and J dropped 0 bases, with 14 bases sitting between them. The V gene's germline CDR1 is SGHRS and CDR2 YFSETQ. Written as DNA, the CDR3 is TGCGCCAGCGGGTGGGAGTCCTCCTCCTACGAGCAGTACTTC. Translated, it gives CASGWESSSYEQYF.

V and J are TRBV5-1 and TRBJ1-1; 7 bases fit TRBD1. Germline loops: CDR1 SGHRS, CDR2 YFSETQ. Unmatched junction bases numbered 9, after V lost 4 bases and J lost 6 bases. The CDR3 is 14 residues long. The CDR3 loop reads CASSLNPGGSEAFF. CDR3 in DNA: TGCGCCAGCAGCCTTAACCCAGGGGGGTCTGAAGCTTTCTTT.

The chain uses TRBV2 and TRBJ1-1, with D perhaps matching TRBD1 (6 bases). CDR1 and CDR2 (germline): SNHLY, FYNNEI. The CDR3 length is 14 residues. Trimming left V 4 bases short and J 2 bases short, with 11 bases between. The CDR3 DNA follows: TGTGCCAGCAGTGGACGGACAGAAAACACTGAAGCTTTCTTT. This gives the protein CASSGRTENTEAFF.

The chain employs TRBV7-2 and TRBJ1-3, with TRBD1 matching 8 bases. The trim removed 2 bases at V and 0 bases at J, leaving 3 bases unmatched. Germline CDR1 reads SGHTA; CDR2 reads FQGNSA. The CDR3 spans 16 residues. CDR3 nucleotides: TGTGCCAGCAGCTTACAGGGGGCGTCCTCTGGAAACACCATATATTTT. Its protein product is CASSLQGASSGNTIYF.

The CDR3: CASSLGLANTGELFF. In nucleotides, the CDR3 is TGTGCCAGCAGCTTGGGCCTAGCGAACACCGGGGAGCTGTTTTTT. V gene TRBV5-4 combines with J gene TRBJ2-2; no definite D call. Germline V lookup: CDR1 SGHNT, CDR2 YYREEE (reference sequence). V gave up 0 bases and J gave up 0 bases, with 6 bases separating them. The CDR3 is made up of 15 amino acids.

The V and J genes are TRBV11-2 and TRBJ1-2, with D possibly matching TRBD1 (5 bases). From germline, CDR1 is SGHAT and CDR2 FQNNGV. The V gene lost 0 bases and the J gene lost 6 bases, with 8 bases spanning the gap. This CDR3 is built from 13 residues. CDR3 region: CASSLDMTDGYTF. CDR3 in DNA: TGTGCCAGCAGCTTAGATATGACAGATGGCTACACCTTC.

The rearrangement uses TRBV3-1 (or the pseudogene TRBV3-2) and TRBJ1-4; D is unresolved. V lost 1 base, J lost 5 bases, and 11 bases lay in between. In germline, CDR1 is LGHDT, CDR2 YNNKEL (reference sequence). The CDR3 has 15 residues. CDR3 DNA: TGTGCCAGCAGCCAAGTACGAGGGAGAAATGAAAAACTGTTTTTT. This sequence encodes CASSQVRGRNEKLFF.

The V call is TRBV6-2 or TRBV6-3, the J call TRBJ1-2, with 11 bases identical to TRBD1. The CDR3 length is 15 residues. The J segment lost 1 base and the V segment lost 5 bases, leaving 3 bases of the junction unmatched. From germline, CDR1 is MNHEY and CDR2 SVGEGT. The CDR3 protein is CASSPDRGHNYGYTF. The CDR3 DNA reads as TGTGCCAGCAGTCCGGACAGGGGGCATAACTATGGCTACACCTTC.

The V and J genes are TRBV19 and TRBJ1-2; 7 nucleotides align to TRBD1. From germline, CDR1 is LNHDA and CDR2 SQIVND (reference sequence). The J segment lost 4 bases and the V segment lost 4 bases, leaving 9 bases of the junction unmatched. CDR3 length: 15 amino acids. The CDR3 protein is CASSTGQESPYGYTF. CDR3 DNA: TGTGCCAGTAGTACCGGACAGGAGTCCCCCTATGGCTACACCTTC. The full variable domain, rest sourced from reference TRBV19 and TRBJ1-2, is DGGITQSPKYLFRKEGQNVTLSCEQNLNHDAMYWYRQDPGQGLRLIYYSQIVNDFQKGDIAEGYSVSREKKESFPLTVTSAQKNPTAFYLCASSTGQESPYGYTFGSGTRLTVV.

V usage is TRBV23-1 and J usage is TRBJ2-3; weak D call: TRBD1 (6 bases). TRBV23-1 is an ORF, with its function uncertain. With 2 bases removed from V and 5 bases from J, the gap between germline ends came to 17 bases. The length of the CDR3 is 16 residues. CDR3 in DNA: TGCGCCAGCAGTCAACCTTTGACAGGTTGTCTAGATACGCAGTATTTT. Protein product: CASSQPLTGCLDTQYF.

The V and J genes are TRBV11-2 and TRBJ2-7, with 8 bases that match TRBD1. The germline V gene encodes CDR1 SGHAT and CDR2 FQNNGV. The CDR3 runs to 14 residues. J lost 7 bases, V lost 3 bases, and 8 bases had no gene match. CDR3 DNA: TGTGCCAGCAGCTTTGGACAGGGAGCCCAGGAGCAGTACTTC. Translating it yields CASSFGQGAQEQYF. The whole variable domain, filled in from reference TRBV11-2 and TRBJ2-7, reads EAGVAQSPRYKIIEKRQSVAFWCNPISGHATLYWYQQILGQGPKLLIQFQNNGVVDDSQLPKDRFSAERLKGVDSTLKIQPAKLEDSAVYLCASSFGQGAQEQYFGPGTRLTVT.

The chain has TRBV5-1 and TRBJ2-5, with 7 bases aligning to TRBD1. The J segment lost 4 bases and the V segment lost 4 bases, leaving 7 bases of the junction unmatched. Germline CDR1 and CDR2: SGHRS and YFSETQ. CDR3 length: 14 residues. CDR3 sequence (DNA): TGCGCCAGCAGCACACGACAGGGCAGAGAGACCCAGTACTTC. It codes for CASSTRQGRETQYF.

This clone was observed a handful of times. V usage is TRBV7-2 and J usage is TRBJ2-2; the D is unclear. The CDR3 sequence is 12 residues long. CDR1 and CDR2 from the germline V gene are SGHTA and FQGNSA. Trimming left V 1 base short and J 9 bases short, with 6 bases between. This CDR3 reads CASSLGVRELFF. The CDR3 DNA reads TGTGCCAGCAGCTTAGGCGTCCGGGAGCTGTTTTTT.

The chain carries TRBV13 and TRBJ1-1, with 10 bases that match TRBD1. With 4 bases clipped from V and 3 bases from J, the junction kept 8 bases outside the gene matches. CDR1 is PRHDT, CDR2 FYEKMQ, per germline (reference sequence). This CDR3 region has 16 residues. CDR3 amino acids: CASSSSDRGRDTEAFF. CDR3 coding DNA: TGTGCCAGCAGCTCTTCAGACAGGGGGCGGGACACTGAAGCTTTCTTT.

The chain joins TRBV28 to TRBJ1-6; 9 bases map to TRBD1. CDR1 and CDR2 (germline): MDHEN, SYDVKM. CDR3 length equals 13 residues. With 5 bases clipped from V and 7 bases from J, the junction kept 0 bases outside the gene matches. The CDR3 spells CASSGQGNSPLHF. The CDR3 DNA is TGTGCCAGCAGTGGACAGGGGAATTCACCCCTCCACTTT. Full variable domain (missing parts from reference TRBV28 and TRBJ1-6): DVKVTQSSRYLVKRTGEKVFLECVQDMDHENMFWYRQDPGLGLRLIYFSYDVKMKEKGDIPEGYSVSREKKERFSLILESASTNQTSMYLCASSGQGNSPLHFGNGTRLTVT.

This chain joins TRBV6-1 and TRBJ2-7; D is undetermined. This CDR3 comprises 14 residues. Trimming pared 0 bases from V and 4 bases from J, leaving 10 bases between. CDR1 MNHNS and CDR2 SASEGT come from the germline V gene. In nucleotides, the CDR3 is TGTGCCAGCAGTGAAGCGATACTAAAGTACGAGCAGTACGTC. It yields the protein CASSEAILKYEQYV.

This rearrangement joins TRBV28 to TRBJ1-2; the D gene is possibly TRBD1 (6 bases). From germline, CDR1 is MDHEN and CDR2 SYDVKM. The CDR3 runs to 17 residues. The V gene lost 1 base and the J gene lost 0 bases, with 15 bases spanning the gap. CDR3 DNA: TGTGCCAGCAGTTTATATCGCCCCCAGGGGCCTAACTATGGCTACACCTTC. This sequence encodes CASSLYRPQGPNYGYTF.